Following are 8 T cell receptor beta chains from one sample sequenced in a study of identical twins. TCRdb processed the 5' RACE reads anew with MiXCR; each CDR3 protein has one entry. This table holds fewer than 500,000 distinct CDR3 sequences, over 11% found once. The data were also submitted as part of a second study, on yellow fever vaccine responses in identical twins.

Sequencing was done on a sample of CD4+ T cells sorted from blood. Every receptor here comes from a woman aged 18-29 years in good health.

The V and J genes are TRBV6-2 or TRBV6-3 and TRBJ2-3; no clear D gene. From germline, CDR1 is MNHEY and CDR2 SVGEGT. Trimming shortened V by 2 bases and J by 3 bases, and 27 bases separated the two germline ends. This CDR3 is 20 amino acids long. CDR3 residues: CASSYGVVGQRLLGTDTQYF. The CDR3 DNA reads TGTGCCAGCAGTTACGGGGTTGTGGGCCAACGACTCCTCGGGACAGATACGCAGTATTTT.

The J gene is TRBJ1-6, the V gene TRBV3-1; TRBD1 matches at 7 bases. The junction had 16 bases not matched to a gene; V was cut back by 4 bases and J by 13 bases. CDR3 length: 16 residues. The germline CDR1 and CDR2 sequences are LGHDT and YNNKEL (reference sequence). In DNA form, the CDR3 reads TGTGCCAGCAGCCTACAGACGGGACAGAGGGAGACGCCCCTCCACTTT. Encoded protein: CASSLQTGQRETPLHF.

The DNA for the CDR3 is TGTGCCAGCAGCTTGGGCAGCAGTCCCACCTACGAGCAGTACTTC. Translation gives CASSLGSSPTYEQYF. This chain joins TRBV5-6 and TRBJ2-7; D is unresolved. The CDR3 covers 15 residues. The germline V gene has CDR1 SGHDT and CDR2 YYEEEE. V lost 0 bases and J lost 2, with 12 bases in between.

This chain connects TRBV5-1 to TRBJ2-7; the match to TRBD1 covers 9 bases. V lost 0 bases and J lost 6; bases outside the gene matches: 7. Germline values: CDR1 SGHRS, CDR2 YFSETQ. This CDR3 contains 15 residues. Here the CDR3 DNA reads TGCGCCAGCAGCTTGGGCGGGACAGGGCTTCTCGAGCAGTACTTC. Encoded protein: CASSLGGTGLLEQYF.

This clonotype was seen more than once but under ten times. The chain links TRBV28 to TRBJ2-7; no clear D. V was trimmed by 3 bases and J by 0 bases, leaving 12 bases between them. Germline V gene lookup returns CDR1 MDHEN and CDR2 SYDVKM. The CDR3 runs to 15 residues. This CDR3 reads CASSLPSVSSYEQYF. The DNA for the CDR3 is TGTGCCAGCAGTTTGCCGTCCGTAAGCTCCTACGAGCAGTACTTC.

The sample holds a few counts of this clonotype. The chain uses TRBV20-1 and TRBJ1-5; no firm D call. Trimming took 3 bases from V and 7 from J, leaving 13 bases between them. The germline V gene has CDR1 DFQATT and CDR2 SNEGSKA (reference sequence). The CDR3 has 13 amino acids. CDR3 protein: CSASTGAGQPQHF. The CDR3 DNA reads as TGCAGTGCTAGCACCGGAGCGGGACAGCCCCAGCATTTT.

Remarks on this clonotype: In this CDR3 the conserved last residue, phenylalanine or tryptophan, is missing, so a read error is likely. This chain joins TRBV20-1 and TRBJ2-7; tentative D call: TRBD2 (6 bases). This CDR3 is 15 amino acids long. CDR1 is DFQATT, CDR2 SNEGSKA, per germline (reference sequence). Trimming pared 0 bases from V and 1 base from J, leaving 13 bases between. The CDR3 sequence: CSARDRRGPSYEQYL. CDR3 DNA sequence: TGCAGTGCTAGAGATAGGAGGGGACCTTCCTACGAGCAGTACCTC.

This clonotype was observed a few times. This chain's CDR3 is CASSLRGPRTGELFF. The DNA of the CDR3 is TGTGCCAGCAGCTTAAGGGGCCCGAGGACCGGGGAGCTGTTTTTT. This chain joins TRBV7-3 and TRBJ2-2, with D possibly TRBD1 on 5 matching bases. The CDR3 contains 15 residues. Germline V gene data show CDR1 as SGHTA and CDR2 as FQGTGA. With 1 base removed from V and 5 bases from J, the gap between germline ends came to 11 bases.